A single sample is the source of the 32 T cell receptor beta chains below, sequenced in a study of immune evolution from preneoplasia to lung adenocarcinoma (dated by TCRdb to the early 2020s). Libraries were built with the immunoSEQ multiplex PCR assay. TCRdb limited this immuneACCESS table to in-frame rearrangements with V and J called. A share of clones is missing; checked studies link under half to unresolved V genes, and the rest is unexplained. This sample lists approximately 2,000 clones; over 75% were detected once. The top ten hold roughly 20% of the sample. The sample taken for sequencing was FFPE adjacent normal lung tissue. Receptor source: a person aged 55-85 years with lung adenocarcinoma.

The chain recombines TRBV5-1 with TRBJ1-2; no definite D call. CDR1 and CDR2 from the germline V gene are SGHRS and YFSETQ. This CDR3 is 13 amino acids long. V lost 0 bases to trimming and J lost 8 bases, with 11 bases between them. As DNA, the CDR3 is TGCGCCAGCAGCTTGGCCAGCGGGGAGGGCTACACCTTC. Translation gives CASSLASGEGYTF.

This clone occurred once. V is TRBV5-6 and J is TRBJ1-2, with TRBD1 matching over 10 bases. From germline, CDR1 is SGHDT and CDR2 YYEEEE. V shed 6 bases and J 2 bases; nucleotides not matched to a gene: 7. The CDR3 covers 15 residues. The CDR3 DNA follows: TGTGCCAGCACCTTCCGGACAGGGGGGAACTATGGCTACACCTTC. Encoded protein: CASTFRTGGNYGYTF.

The V call is TRBV5-8, the J call TRBJ2-7; D unclear. The CDR3 has 11 residues. With 2 bases removed from V and 6 bases from J, the gap between germline ends came to 6 bases. CDR1 SGHTS and CDR2 YDEGEE come from the germline V gene. The CDR3 loop reads CASSLRGEQYF. The CDR3 DNA sequence: TGTGCCAGCAGCTTACGAGGCGAGCAGTACTTC.

The chain combines TRBV5-6 with TRBJ2-3, with 8 bases fitting TRBD2. CDR3 length: 14 residues. CDR1 is SGHDT and CDR2 is YYEEEE in the germline V gene. Trimming cost V 4 bases and J 8 bases; bases outside gene matches: 9. The CDR3 DNA follows: TGTGCCAGCAGCCCGGGGGGGGAGGAGGTTACGCAGTATTTT. It specifies CASSPGGEEVTQYF.

In this sample, this clone turned up once. The rearrangement links TRBV6-9 to TRBJ2-3; TRBD1 might be the D (6 bases). Between the trimmed V and J ends, which lost 6 bases and 4 bases, there was a span of 14 bases. Germline values: CDR1 MNHGY, CDR2 SVAAGI. The CDR3 covers 14 residues. The CDR3 DNA sequence: TGTGCCAGCAGGGGACACCTGAACGCAGATACGCAGTATTTT. Protein: CASRGHLNADTQYF.

The chain links TRBV29-1 to TRBJ2-5, with 8 bases aligning to TRBD2. CDR3 length: 15 amino acids. With V trimmed by 4 bases and J by 6 bases, 13 bases remained unmatched. Germline lookup yields CDR1 SQVTM and CDR2 ANQGSEA. This CDR3 is CSVVSPGGVMQTQYF. CDR3 nucleotide sequence: TGCAGCGTTGTTTCTCCGGGGGGGGTCATGCAGACCCAGTACTTC.

J is TRBJ1-2 and V is TRBV29-1; no clear D gene. Germline CDR1 SQVTM, CDR2 ANQGSEA. Trimming left V 7 bases short and J 0 bases short, with 6 bases between. This CDR3 is built from 11 residues. CDR3 region: CSGSTNYGYTF. DNA for the CDR3: TGCAGCGGCTCGACTAACTATGGCTACACCTTC.

The chain employs TRBV9 and TRBJ1-2; D uncertain. CDR3 length: 14 residues. Looked up from germline, CDR1 is SGDLS and CDR2 is YYNGEE. The V end was cut by 2 bases, the J end by 5 bases, with 13 bases between. The CDR3 region is CASSVDDSSYGYTF. As DNA, the CDR3 is TGTGCCAGCAGCGTGGATGACTCTTCTTATGGCTACACCTTC.

This chain uses TRBV19 with TRBJ1-6; D not resolved. V was pared by 0 bases and J by 10 bases, with 7 bases between. Germline assignment: CDR1 LNHDA and CDR2 SQIVND (reference sequence). The CDR3 spans 13 residues. DNA of the CDR3: TGTGCCAGTAGTATAGATCTCCGGTCACCCCTCCACTTT. It is translated as CASSIDLRSPLHF.

The chain couples TRBV6-5 to TRBJ1-2; 7 bases map to TRBD1. V shed 8 bases and J 5 bases; nucleotides not matched to a gene: 14. The CDR3 extends over 15 amino acids. Germline V gives CDR1 MNHEY, CDR2 SVGAGI. The chain's CDR3 is CASGIQNRGGYGYTF. CDR3 nucleotides: TGTGCCAGCGGAATCCAAAACAGGGGAGGGTATGGCTACACCTTC.

This sequence joins TRBV4-2 and TRBJ1-5, with D unresolved. The CDR3 spans 13 residues. Germline CDR1 and CDR2: LGHNA and YNFKEQ. V lost 0 bases, J lost 7 bases, and 7 bases lay in between. The CDR3 coding sequence is TGTGCCAGCAGCCAAGAAGGAAAACAGCCCCAGCATTTT. The encoded protein is CASSQEGKQPQHF.

The rearrangement links TRBV29-1 to TRBJ2-3; TRBD2 aligns across 7 bases. V gave up 6 bases and J gave up 9 bases; unmatched junction bases: 9. CDR1 and CDR2 (germline): SQVTM, ANQGSEA. The CDR3 runs to 12 residues. In nucleotides, the CDR3 is TGCAGCGTGAAGGACGGGGAGGGGACGCAGTATTTT. Amino acid sequence: CSVKDGEGTQYF.

On this clone: Other DNA sequences within the sample encode an identical CDR3. The rearrangement uses TRBV6-4 and TRBJ1-5, with D perhaps TRBD1 (5 bases). V lost 5 bases and J lost 8, with 16 bases in between. This CDR3 is 14 amino acids long. Germline CDR1 reads MRHNA; CDR2 reads SNTAGT. The CDR3 reads CASSLSFGAEPQHF. As DNA, the CDR3 is TGTGCCAGCAGTCTCTCCTTCGGGGCCGAGCCCCAGCATTTT.

V gene TRBV6-1 combines with J gene TRBJ2-1; TRBD2 might be the D (5 bases). V lost 6 bases, J lost 7 bases, and 13 bases lay in between. The V gene's germline CDR1 is MNHNS and CDR2 SASEGT. CDR3 length equals 13 residues. Here the CDR3 DNA reads TGTGCCAGCAGACCCGACGGGAAAAATGAGCAGTTCTTC. Translating gives CASRPDGKNEQFF.

The chain carries TRBV27 and TRBJ2-1; 7 bases map to TRBD2. CDR3 length: 15 residues. With V trimmed by 6 bases and J by 4 bases, 9 bases remained unmatched. Germline lookup yields CDR1 MNHEY and CDR2 SMNVEV (reference sequence). The CDR3 protein is CASRSGLAAYNEQFF. CDR3 DNA sequence: TGTGCCAGCAGGTCCGGGCTAGCGGCATACAATGAGCAGTTCTTC.

V gene TRBV6-6 combines with J gene TRBJ2-1, with TRBD2 matching over 7 bases. Per the germline V gene, CDR1 is MNHNY and CDR2 is SVGAGI (reference sequence). This CDR3 contains 15 residues. The ends lost 4 bases at V and 0 bases at J; junction bases unmatched: 3. In DNA, the CDR3 is TGTGCCAGCAGTTTAACTAGCGACTCCTACAATGAGCAGTTCTTC. Its translation is CASSLTSDSYNEQFF.

This chain connects TRBV2 to TRBJ2-7; D is unclear. The CDR3 extends over 14 amino acids. The germline gives CDR1 SNHLY, CDR2 FYNNEI. V lost 3 bases and J 3 bases, leaving 12 bases between the germline ends. CDR3 protein: CASSERQVIYEQYF. CDR3 DNA: TGTGCCAGCAGTGAGCGACAAGTAATCTACGAGCAGTACTTC.

This rearrangement joins TRBV5-1 to TRBJ2-1, with D perhaps matching TRBD2 (6 bases). Looked up from germline, CDR1 is SGHRS and CDR2 is YFSETQ. V lost 0 bases and J 12 bases, leaving 7 bases between the germline ends. CDR3 length: 11 amino acids. For the CDR3, the DNA is TGCGCCAGCAGCTTGGCCGGGGGGCAGTTCTTC. This translates into CASSLAGGQFF.

This chain joins TRBV4-1 and TRBJ2-3; D call uncertain. Trimming cost V 1 base and J 9 bases, with 17 bases left between them. From germline, CDR1 is MGHRA and CDR2 YSYEKL. The CDR3 loop spans 15 amino acids. The CDR3: CASSQGFGPTPTQYF. CDR3 DNA sequence: TGCGCCAGCAGCCAAGGTTTTGGCCCAACCCCCACGCAGTATTTT.

The chain carries TRBV28 and TRBJ2-7; tentative D call: TRBD1 (6 bases). Germline CDR1 reads MDHEN; CDR2 reads SYDVKM. Trimming pared 4 bases from V and 2 bases from J, leaving 12 bases between. There are 14 residues in the CDR3. CDR3: CASSSRDIPYEQYF. The DNA of the CDR3 is TGTGCCAGCAGTTCCCGGGACATCCCCTACGAGCAGTACTTC.

The rearrangement joins TRBV28 to TRBJ1-4, with a tentative D call TRBD1 (5 bases). Looked up from germline, CDR1 is MDHEN and CDR2 is SYDVKM. This CDR3 comprises 15 residues. The V and J ends lost 6 bases and 7 bases respectively, with 18 bases between them. The CDR3 nucleotides are TGTGCCAGCAGCCCTCCCTACCAAAGGGGTGAAAAACTGTTTTTT. Translating gives CASSPPYQRGEKLFF.

The V gene is TRBV10-1, the J gene TRBJ2-4; the D is unclear. Trimming took off 6 bases at V and 15 bases at J, with 18 bases between the two ends. Germline-derived CDR1 and CDR2 are WNHNN and SYGVQD (reference sequence). The CDR3 totals 12 residues. CDR3 in amino acids: CASSRTRTPAYF. In nucleotides, the CDR3 is TGCGCCAGCAGCCGCACGCGTACTCCCGCGTACTTC.

V and J are TRBV2 and TRBJ2-5; 9 positions match TRBD2. V lost 7 bases to trimming and J lost 4 bases; unmatched junction nucleotides: 13. Germline CDR1 reads SNHLY; CDR2 reads FYNNEI. The CDR3 is 16 residues long. In DNA form, the CDR3 reads TGTGCCAGCACATTCGGCGTAGCGGGAGTCGGAGAGACCCAGTACTTC. Amino acid sequence: CASTFGVAGVGETQYF.

V usage is TRBV7-2 and J usage is TRBJ1-2; 7 bases match TRBD1. This CDR3 spans 13 amino acids. Trimming removed 3 bases from V and 3 bases from J; junction bases left unmatched: 1. Germline V lookup: CDR1 SGHTA, CDR2 FQGNSA. The CDR3 coding sequence is TGTGCCAGCAGCTTGGACAGGTACTATGGCTACACCTTC. Translating it yields CASSLDRYYGYTF.

The chain carries TRBV7-9 and TRBJ2-1, with TRBD1 as a possible D gene (5 bases). This CDR3 contains 13 residues. CDR1 and CDR2 (germline): SEHNR, FQNEAQ (reference sequence). Trimming stripped 6 bases from V and 8 bases from J, with 14 bases between. The CDR3 loop is CASSEKAGHEQFF. The CDR3 nucleotides read TGTGCCAGCAGTGAAAAAGCAGGGCATGAGCAGTTCTTC.

The chain carries TRBV28 and TRBJ1-2; the match to TRBD1 covers 7 bases. Germline CDR1 and CDR2: MDHEN and SYDVKM. The CDR3 totals 16 residues. V shed 5 bases and J 6 bases; nucleotides not matched to a gene: 15. The CDR3 sequence: CASSPPGGWGANGYTF. CDR3 DNA: TGTGCCAGCAGTCCCCCAGGGGGATGGGGGGCTAATGGCTACACCTTC.

The table lists this clone with a count of one. This rearrangement joins TRBV5-1 to TRBJ1-1, with D maybe TRBD1 (6 bases). CDR3 length equals 16 residues. V lost 5 bases to trimming and J lost 0 bases, with 17 bases between them. The germline CDR1 and CDR2 sequences are SGHRS and YFSETQ. Here the CDR3 DNA reads TGCGCCAGCAGAATCTGGGGGGGGCGAATGAACACTGAAGCTTTCTTT. Amino acid sequence: CASRIWGGRMNTEAFF.

The V and J genes are TRBV27 and TRBJ2-1, with 8 bases matching TRBD1. Germline CDR1 is MNHEY and CDR2 is SMNVEV (reference sequence). The J segment lost 4 bases and the V segment lost 4 bases, leaving 6 bases of the junction unmatched. The CDR3 is 15 residues long. This CDR3 reads CASSSQGGLYNEQFF. The CDR3 DNA is TGTGCCAGCAGTTCACAGGGGGGACTTTACAATGAGCAGTTCTTC.

As regards this clone: This CDR3 is also generated by other DNA sequences in the sample. This chain joins TRBV7-6 and TRBJ1-4; D gene unclear. Trimming removed 0 bases from V and 4 bases from J, with 6 bases in between. Per germline, CDR1 SGHVS and CDR2 FNYEAQ. The CDR3 is made up of 14 amino acids. CDR3 nucleotides: TGTGCCAGCAGCTTAGCAGTTAATAATGAAAAACTGTTTTTT. This encodes CASSLAVNNEKLFF.

V gene TRBV7-9 combines with J gene TRBJ2-7; D possibly matches TRBD1 or TRBD2 (5 bases each). CDR3 length equals 14 residues. Trimming shortened V by 1 base and J by 4 bases, and 11 bases separated the two germline ends. CDR1 is SEHNR and CDR2 is FQNEAQ in the germline V gene (reference sequence). CDR3 residues: CASSLGGTWYEQYF. The CDR3 DNA reads as TGTGCCAGCAGCTTAGGAGGGACCTGGTACGAGCAGTACTTC.

The chain uses TRBV11-2 and TRBJ2-5; 7 nucleotides align to TRBD1. Germline V gene data show CDR1 as SGHAT and CDR2 as FQNNGV. This CDR3 has 13 amino acids. Trimming at V came to 5 bases and at J to 7 bases, leaving 7 bases not matched to a gene. The CDR3 nucleotides read TGTGCCAGCAGCCCCAACAGGGGAATGACCCAGTACTTC. This encodes CASSPNRGMTQYF.

The rearrangement uses TRBV9 and TRBJ2-7, with unresolved D. Germline lookup yields CDR1 SGDLS and CDR2 YYNGEE. CDR3 length equals 12 residues. The germline V and J ends were trimmed by 0 bases and 5 bases, with 6 bases remaining between them. CDR3 region: CASSVGSDEQYF. The CDR3 nucleotides read TGTGCCAGCAGCGTAGGGTCGGACGAGCAGTACTTC.